This T cell receptor beta chain was obtained from a study of early stage breast cancer tumors. The J segment lost 7 bases and the V segment lost 5 bases, leaving 8 bases of the junction unmatched. CDR1 and CDR2 from the germline V gene are MNHNY and SVGAGI (reference sequence). There are 14 residues in the CDR3. Each sample had two DNA replicates, approximately 0.52 ug blood or roughly 1.4 ug tissue. Libraries were prepared by immunoSEQ multiplex PCR; TCRdb keeps only in-frame clonotypes and omits some of them. This sample yields tens of thousands of clones, of which less than 85% are seen a single time; roughly 13% belongs to the top ten.

The chain recombines TRBV6-6 with TRBJ1-5, with 7 bases that match TRBD1. Specimen: blood. This sequence was found in a person between 55 and 70 years old with breast cancer. The CDR3 loop reads CASSVRQGRQPQHF. DNA for the CDR3: TGTGCCAGCAGTGTAAGACAGGGACGGCAGCCCCAGCATTTT.